One and the same sample provided the 10 T cell receptor beta chains below, sequenced in a study of CD8+ T cells in alopecia areata. Reverse transcription of extracted RNA yielded cDNA, which provided the sequencing template. Data came from immunoSEQ multiplex PCR; TCRdb stores just in-frame clones and leaves some out. The sample records 150,000 or so clones, more than 75% being singletons. Sequencing was performed on CD8+ T cells sorted from blood, taken at week 0. Source of these receptors: a human donor with alopecia areata.

J is TRBJ2-1 and V is TRBV29-1; a possible D gene is TRBD2 (5 bases). V lost 6 bases and J lost 8, with 11 bases in between. This CDR3 has 11 amino acids. Germline assignment: CDR1 SQVTM and CDR2 ANQGSEA. CDR3 protein: CSVESSDEQFF. DNA for the CDR3: TGCAGCGTCGAGAGTAGCGATGAGCAGTTCTTC.

This sequence joins TRBV13 and TRBJ2-1; maybe TRBD1 (5 bases). Germline assignment: CDR1 PRHDT and CDR2 FYEKMQ (reference sequence). There are 12 residues in the CDR3. V was shortened by 5 bases and J by 9 bases, with 11 bases between the two germline ends. The CDR3 nucleotides read TGTGCCAGCAGCCCCGACAGTATTGAGCAGTTCTTC. Amino acid sequence: CASSPDSIEQFF.

CDR3 sequence reads: CATSQGPRHEQYF. Here the CDR3 DNA reads TGTGCCACGAGTCAAGGCCCCCGGCACGAGCAGTACTTC. The V and J genes are TRBV27 and TRBJ2-7; D gene unclear. Germline assignment: CDR1 MNHEY and CDR2 SMNVEV (reference sequence). The CDR3 spans 13 residues. Trimming removed 10 bases from V and 5 bases from J, with 18 bases in between.

This chain joins TRBV6-5 and TRBJ2-2; 8 nucleotides line up with TRBD2. Losses at the gene ends were 2 bases for V and 4 bases for J; bases not matched to a gene: 3. The CDR3 loop spans 15 amino acids. The germline gives CDR1 MNHEY, CDR2 SVGAGI. CDR3 coding DNA: TGTGCCAGCAGTTACGGGGCGGGAGGCACCGGGGAGCTGTTTTTT. The encoded protein is CASSYGAGGTGELFF.

Remarks on this clone: It is likely a read error, because the conserved phenylalanine at the end of the CDR3 is missing. The V gene is TRBV4-1, the J gene TRBJ1-5; maybe TRBD1 (5 bases). This CDR3 is 16 amino acids long. V dropped 1 base and J dropped 7 bases, with 17 bases sitting between them. Germline values: CDR1 MGHRA, CDR2 YSYEKL. For the CDR3, the DNA is TGCGCCAGCAGCCAAGGCGGGGGACGTTCTTCACAGCCCCAGCATCTT. This translates into CASSQGGGRSSQPQHL.

This chain connects TRBV7-9 to TRBJ2-2; TRBD1 might be the D (6 bases). Deletions cut 3 bases from V and 5 bases from J, with 13 bases between. This CDR3 has 15 residues. Germline V gene data show CDR1 as SEHNR and CDR2 as FQNEAQ (reference sequence). The CDR3 nucleotides read TGTGCCAGCAGCTTTTACAGGGTACGAACCGGGGAGCTGTTTTTT. Translated, it gives CASSFYRVRTGELFF.

Comments on this clone: Other nucleotide sequences from this sample produce the same CDR3. The chain links TRBV9 to TRBJ2-7; 11 positions agree with TRBD1. This CDR3 contains 14 residues. Germline loops: CDR1 SGDLS, CDR2 YYNGEE. V shed 3 bases, J shed 3 bases, and the junction held 2 bases outside the gene matches. The chain's CDR3 is CASSAGTGGYEQYF. CDR3 DNA: TGTGCCAGCAGCGCGGGGACAGGGGGCTACGAGCAGTACTTC.

The chain is built from TRBV27 and TRBJ2-1; D might be TRBD2 (5 bases). Trimming took 6 bases from V and 7 from J, leaving 7 bases between them. The CDR3 sequence is 11 residues long. Germline CDR1 reads MNHEY; CDR2 reads SMNVEV (reference sequence). CDR3 amino acids: CASSRGNEQFF. The CDR3 DNA sequence: TGTGCCAGCAGCCGAGGGAATGAGCAGTTCTTC.

The gene calls are TRBV15 and TRBJ2-7, with 8 bases matching TRBD1. The CDR3 totals 14 residues. CDR1 is LNHNV, CDR2 YYDKDF, per germline (reference sequence). V lost 4 bases and J lost 4; bases outside the gene matches: 6. The CDR3 nucleotides are TGTGCCACCAGCAAAGACAGGGGCCCGTACGAGCAGTACTTC. Translated, it gives CATSKDRGPYEQYF. The whole variable domain, remainder taken from reference TRBV15 and TRBJ2-7, is DAMVIQNPRYQVTQFGKPVTLSCSQTLNHNVMYWYQQKSSQAPKLLFHYYDKDFNNEADTPDNFQSRRPNTSFCFLDIRSPGLGDTAMYLCATSKDRGPYEQYFGPGTRLTVT.

This chain joins TRBV27 and TRBJ2-1; 7 positions agree with TRBD2. The CDR3 covers 15 residues. The junction had 7 bases not matched to a gene; V was cut back by 5 bases and J by 3 bases. Germline V gene data show CDR1 as MNHEY and CDR2 as SMNVEV (reference sequence). CDR3 region: CASSQKRELYNEQFF. The CDR3 region has the DNA TGTGCCAGCAGTCAAAAGCGGGAACTCTACAATGAGCAGTTCTTC.